These 10 T cell receptor beta chains share one sample of origin, sequenced in a study of blood T cell repertoires in COVID-19. Method: immunoSEQ multiplex PCR; TCRdb's copy keeps in-frame clones and lacks some. In the table there are under 150,000 clones, approximately 80% of which are singletons. Sequencing used peripheral blood. The receptor set was obtained from a woman at least 80 years old in a cohort sampled during active or convalescent COVID-19.

The chain recombines TRBV9 with TRBJ2-3, with unresolved D. The germline V and J ends were trimmed by 4 bases and 0 bases, with 6 bases remaining between them. Germline CDR1 and CDR2: SGDLS and YYNGEE. This CDR3 comprises 13 residues. CDR3 residues: CASSSYSTDTQYF. The CDR3 bases are TGTGCCAGCAGCTCCTACAGCACAGATACGCAGTATTTT.

The chain carries TRBV7-9 and TRBJ1-2, with 11 positions matching TRBD1. This CDR3 has 15 residues. The V and J ends lost 7 bases and 1 base, in that order; junction bases with no gene match: 5. Germline CDR1 SEHNR, CDR2 FQNEAQ (reference sequence). The CDR3 is CASTWTGGDNYGYTF. CDR3 DNA: TGTGCCAGCACCTGGACAGGGGGCGATAACTATGGCTACACCTTC.

The count of this clone is one. V usage is TRBV6-4 and J usage is TRBJ2-3, with D tentatively TRBD1 (6 bases). The germline CDR1 and CDR2 sequences are MRHNA and SNTAGT. V lost 9 bases and J lost 0, with 19 bases in between. The CDR3 loop spans 16 amino acids. The DNA for the CDR3 is TGTGCCAGAAGAGAGGACAGAGCCCCAAGCACAGATACGCAGTATTTT. This encodes CARREDRAPSTDTQYF.

This clone was seen a single time. The rearrangement uses TRBV15 and TRBJ2-3, with a weak D call TRBD2 (5 bases). The CDR3 has 18 amino acids. CDR1 is LNHNV, CDR2 YYDKDF, per germline (reference sequence). The ends were cut back, 0 bases at V and 1 base at J, with 17 bases in the middle. This CDR3 reads CATSRDRDYHGGTDTQYF. CDR3 nucleotides: TGTGCCACCAGCAGAGATCGAGACTATCACGGGGGCACAGATACGCAGTATTTT.

The rearrangement joins TRBV7-9 to TRBJ2-1, with D possibly TRBD1 on 5 matching bases. The V gene's germline CDR1 is SEHNR and CDR2 FQNEAQ (reference sequence). This CDR3 is 13 amino acids long. V lost 1 base to trimming and J lost 9 bases, with 10 bases between them. Here the CDR3 DNA reads TGTGCCAGCAGCTTAGGAGAAAGGGGTGAGCAGTTCTTC. Its protein is CASSLGERGEQFF.

There are a few counts of this clone. The V gene is TRBV27, the J gene TRBJ1-6; D not resolved. CDR1 and CDR2 (germline): MNHEY, SMNVEV (reference sequence). V gave up 3 bases and J gave up 7 bases, with 16 bases separating them. This CDR3 spans 16 amino acids. CDR3 sequence (DNA): TGTGCCAGCAGTTTTTTCTTTTCACAGAAGAATTCACCCCTCCACTTT. Protein product: CASSFFFSQKNSPLHF.

The chain combines TRBV3-1 (or the pseudogene TRBV3-2) with TRBJ2-6, with D maybe TRBD2 (5 bases). CDR3 size: 17 residues. Trimming pared 5 bases from V and 0 bases from J, leaving 14 bases between. In germline, CDR1 is LGHDT, CDR2 YNNKEL (reference sequence). DNA of the CDR3: TGTGCCAGCAGCACAACTTTCCGGGGCTCTGGGGCCAACGTCCTGACTTTC. Amino acids: CASSTTFRGSGANVLTF.

The genes are TRBV4-2 and TRBJ2-7, with a possible D match to TRBD1 (6 bases). Germline loops: CDR1 LGHNA, CDR2 YNFKEQ. Trimming stripped 4 bases from V and 1 base from J, with 14 bases between. The CDR3 covers 15 residues. CDR3 amino acids: CASSLTQGLSYEQYF. The CDR3 coding sequence is TGTGCCAGCAGCCTGACGCAGGGGTTGTCCTACGAGCAGTACTTC.

CDR3 coding DNA: TGTGCCAGCAGTGGAACCGGGACAGGGCGCGGCTACACCTTC. Translated, it gives CASSGTGTGRGYTF. The rearrangement links TRBV25-1 to TRBJ1-2; 9 nucleotides agree with TRBD1. V was pared by 4 bases and J by 8 bases, with 8 bases of the junction left unmatched. This CDR3 region has 14 residues. The germline V gene has CDR1 MGHDK and CDR2 SYGVNS.

The chain couples TRBV6-6 to TRBJ2-7, with a tentative D call TRBD2 (6 bases). This CDR3 is 13 amino acids long. Trimming removed 7 bases at V and 6 bases at J, with 16 bases between. CDR1 and CDR2 from the germline V gene are MNHNY and SVGAGI (reference sequence). CDR3 protein: CASTEVGGGEQYV. CDR3 bases: TGTGCCAGCACCGAAGTGGGGGGAGGCGAGCAGTACGTC.